This TCR beta chain is drawn from a study of blood T cell repertoires in COVID-19. V was cut by 7 bases and J by 5 bases, with 15 bases left in between. Germline loops: CDR1 MNHNY, CDR2 SVGAGI (reference sequence). This CDR3 region has 15 residues. Here immunoSEQ multiplex PCR was the method, and the copy in TCRdb shows in-frame clones only, minus some. The table lists 70,000 or so clones, approximately 86% of them singletons. The origin of this receptor is a man aged 35 to 55 with COVID-19, enrolled during active disease. Material: peripheral blood. The rearrangement joins TRBV6-6 to TRBJ1-6, with D hard to call. For the CDR3, the DNA is TGTGCCAGCACCTTGGGAGACACTAATAATTCACCCCTCCACTTT. It codes for CASTLGDTNNSPLHF.